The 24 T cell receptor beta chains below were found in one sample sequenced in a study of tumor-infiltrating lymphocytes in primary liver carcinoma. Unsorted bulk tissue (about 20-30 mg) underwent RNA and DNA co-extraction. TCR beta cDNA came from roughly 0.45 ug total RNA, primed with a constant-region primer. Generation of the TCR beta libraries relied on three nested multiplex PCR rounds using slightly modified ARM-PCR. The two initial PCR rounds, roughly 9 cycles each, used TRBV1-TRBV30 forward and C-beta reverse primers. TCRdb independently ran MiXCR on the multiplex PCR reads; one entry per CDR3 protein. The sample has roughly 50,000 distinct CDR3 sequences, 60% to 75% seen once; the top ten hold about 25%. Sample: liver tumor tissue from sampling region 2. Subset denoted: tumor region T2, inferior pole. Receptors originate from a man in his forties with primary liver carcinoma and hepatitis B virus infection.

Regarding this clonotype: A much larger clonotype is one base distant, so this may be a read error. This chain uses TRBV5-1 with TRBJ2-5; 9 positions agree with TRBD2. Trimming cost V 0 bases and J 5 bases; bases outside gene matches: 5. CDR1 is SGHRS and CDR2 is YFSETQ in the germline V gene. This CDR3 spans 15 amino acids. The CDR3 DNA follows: TGCGCCAGCAGCTTGGGCGCTAGCGGGACTGAGACCCAGTACTTC. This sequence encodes CASSLGASGTETQYF.

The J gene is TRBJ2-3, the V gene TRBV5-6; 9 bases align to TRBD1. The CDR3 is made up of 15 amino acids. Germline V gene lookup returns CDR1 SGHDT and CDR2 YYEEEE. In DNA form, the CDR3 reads TGTGGTAGCAGCTTCGACAGGGGGGGGTCTAGTACGCAGTATTTT. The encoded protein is CGSSFDRGGSSTQYF.

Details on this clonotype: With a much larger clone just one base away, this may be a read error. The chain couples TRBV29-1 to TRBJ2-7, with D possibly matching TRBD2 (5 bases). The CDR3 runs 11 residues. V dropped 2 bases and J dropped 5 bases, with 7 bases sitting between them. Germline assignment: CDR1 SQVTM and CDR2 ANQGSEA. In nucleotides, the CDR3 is TGCAGCGTTGAAAGAGGGAACGAGCAGTACTTC. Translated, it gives CSVERGNEQYF.

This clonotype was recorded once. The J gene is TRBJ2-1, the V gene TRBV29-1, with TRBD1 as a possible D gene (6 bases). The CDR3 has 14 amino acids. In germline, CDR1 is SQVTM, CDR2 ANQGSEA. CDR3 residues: CNGLPGHGVYEQFF. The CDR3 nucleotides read TGCAACGGATTGCCGGGACATGGGGTGTATGAGCAGTTCTTC.

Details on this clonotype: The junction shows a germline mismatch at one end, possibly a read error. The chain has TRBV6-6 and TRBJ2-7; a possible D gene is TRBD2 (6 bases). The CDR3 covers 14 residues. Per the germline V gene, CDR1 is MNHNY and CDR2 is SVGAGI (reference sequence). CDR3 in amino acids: CVVGRQQHFYEQYF. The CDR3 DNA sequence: TGTGTCGTCGGGAGACAGCAGCATTTCTACGAACAGTACTTC.

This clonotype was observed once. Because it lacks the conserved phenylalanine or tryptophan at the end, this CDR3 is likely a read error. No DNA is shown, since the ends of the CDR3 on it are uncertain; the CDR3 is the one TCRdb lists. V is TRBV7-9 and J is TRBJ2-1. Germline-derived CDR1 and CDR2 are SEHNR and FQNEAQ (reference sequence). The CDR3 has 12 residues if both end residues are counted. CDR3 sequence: CASSLTGNEQFL.

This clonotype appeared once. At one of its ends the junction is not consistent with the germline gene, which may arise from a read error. The CDR3 protein is CASSRGQGSTGGLFF. In DNA form, the CDR3 reads TGCGCCAGCAGCAGGGGACAGGGGAGCACCGGGGGGCTGTTTTTT. The chain employs TRBV4-1 and TRBJ2-2, with 10 bases fitting TRBD1. The germline V gene has CDR1 MGHRA and CDR2 YSYEKL. The CDR3 loop spans 15 amino acids.

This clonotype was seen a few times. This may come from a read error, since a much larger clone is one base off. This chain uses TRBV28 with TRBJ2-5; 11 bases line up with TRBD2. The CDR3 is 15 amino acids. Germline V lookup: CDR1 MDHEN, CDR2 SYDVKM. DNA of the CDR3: TGTACCAGCAGTTCCATAGCGGGAGGGCCGGAGACCCAGTACTTC. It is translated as CTSSSIAGGPETQYF.

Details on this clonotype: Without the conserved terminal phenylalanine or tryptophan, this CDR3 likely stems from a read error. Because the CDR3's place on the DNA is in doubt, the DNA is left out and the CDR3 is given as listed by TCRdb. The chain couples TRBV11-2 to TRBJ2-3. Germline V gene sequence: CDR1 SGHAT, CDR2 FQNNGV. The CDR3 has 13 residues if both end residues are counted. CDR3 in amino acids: CTSSLGRIDTQYL.

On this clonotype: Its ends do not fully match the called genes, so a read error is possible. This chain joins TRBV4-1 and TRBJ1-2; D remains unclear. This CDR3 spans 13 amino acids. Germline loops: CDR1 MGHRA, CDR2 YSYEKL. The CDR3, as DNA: TGCGACAGTAGCGAAACAGCTAACTATGGCTACGCCTTC. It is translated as CDSSETANYGYAF.

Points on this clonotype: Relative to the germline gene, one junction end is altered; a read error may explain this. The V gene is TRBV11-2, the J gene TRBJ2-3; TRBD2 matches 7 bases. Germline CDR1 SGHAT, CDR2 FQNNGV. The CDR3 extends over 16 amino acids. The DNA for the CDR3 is TGTGCCAGCTGCCCCCCGGCTAGCGGCAGCACAGGTACGCAGTATTTT. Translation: CASCPPASGSTGTQYF. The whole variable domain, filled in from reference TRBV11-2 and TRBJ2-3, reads EAGVAQSPRYKIIEKRQSVAFWCNPISGHATLYWYQQILGQGPKLLIQFQNNGVVDDSQLPKDRFSAERLKGVDSTLKIQPAKLEDSAVYLCASCPPASGSTGTQYFGPGTRLTVL.

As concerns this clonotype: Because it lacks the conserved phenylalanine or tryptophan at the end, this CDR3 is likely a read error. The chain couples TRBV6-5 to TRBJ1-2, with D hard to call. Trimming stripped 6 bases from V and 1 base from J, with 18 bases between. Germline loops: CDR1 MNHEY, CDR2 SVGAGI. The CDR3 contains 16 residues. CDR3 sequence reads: CASSPHGPDGNYGYTL. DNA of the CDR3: TGTGCCAGCAGCCCCCACGGCCCGGACGGTAACTATGGCTACACCTTA.

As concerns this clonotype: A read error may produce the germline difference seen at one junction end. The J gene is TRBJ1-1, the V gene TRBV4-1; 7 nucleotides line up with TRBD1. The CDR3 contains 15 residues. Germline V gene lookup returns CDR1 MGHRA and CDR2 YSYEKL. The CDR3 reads CAGSLVLTGEMEAFF. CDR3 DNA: TGCGCCGGCAGCCTAGTGCTAACAGGGGAAATGGAGGCTTTCTTT.

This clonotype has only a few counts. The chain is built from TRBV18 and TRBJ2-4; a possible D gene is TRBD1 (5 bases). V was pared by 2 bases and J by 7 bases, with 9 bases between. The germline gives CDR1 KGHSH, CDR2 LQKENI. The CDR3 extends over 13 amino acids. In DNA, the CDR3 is TGTGCCAGCTCACCAGGGGCCGGCAACATTCAGTACTTC. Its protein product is CASSPGAGNIQYF. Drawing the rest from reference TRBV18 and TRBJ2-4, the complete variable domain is NAGVMQNPRHLVRRRGQEARLRCSPMKGHSHVYWYRQLPEEGLKFMVYLQKENIIDESGMPKERFSAEFPKEGPSILRIQQVVRGDSAAYFCASSPGAGNIQYFGAGTRLSVL.

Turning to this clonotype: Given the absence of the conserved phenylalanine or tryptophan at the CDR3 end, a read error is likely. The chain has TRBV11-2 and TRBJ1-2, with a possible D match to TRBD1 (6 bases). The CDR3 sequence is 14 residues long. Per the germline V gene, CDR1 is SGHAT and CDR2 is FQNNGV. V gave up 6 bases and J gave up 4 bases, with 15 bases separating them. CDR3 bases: TGTGCCAGCAGAGGGAGGGACATCACCTATGGCTACACCTCC. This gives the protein CASRGRDITYGYTS.

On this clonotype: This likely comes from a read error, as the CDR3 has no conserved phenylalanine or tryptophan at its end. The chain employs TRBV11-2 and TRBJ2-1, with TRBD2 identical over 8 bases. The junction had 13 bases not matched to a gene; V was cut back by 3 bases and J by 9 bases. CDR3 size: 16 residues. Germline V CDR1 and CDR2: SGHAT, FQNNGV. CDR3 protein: CASSLDIGLAIGEQFY. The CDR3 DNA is TGTGCCAGCAGCTTGGATATCGGACTAGCTATAGGTGAGCAGTTCTAC.

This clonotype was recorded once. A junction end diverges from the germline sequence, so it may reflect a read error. CDR3 coding DNA: TGTGCCTGCAGTTACACTAGTGGGAGGGGGAATGAGCAGTTCTTC. Protein product: CACSYTSGRGNEQFF. J is TRBJ2-1 and V is TRBV6-6, with D tentatively TRBD2 (7 bases). Germline-derived CDR1 and CDR2 are MNHNY and SVGAGI (reference sequence). This CDR3 has 15 residues.

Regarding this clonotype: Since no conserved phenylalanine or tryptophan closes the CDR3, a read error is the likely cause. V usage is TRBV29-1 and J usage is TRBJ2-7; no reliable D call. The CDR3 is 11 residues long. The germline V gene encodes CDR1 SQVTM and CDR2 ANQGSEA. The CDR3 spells CGGRIAYEQYL. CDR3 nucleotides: TGCGGCGGAAGGATTGCCTACGAGCAGTACCTC.

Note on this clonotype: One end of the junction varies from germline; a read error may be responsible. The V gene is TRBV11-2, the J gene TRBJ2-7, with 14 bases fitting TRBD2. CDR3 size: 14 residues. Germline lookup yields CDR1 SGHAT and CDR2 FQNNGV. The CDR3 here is CASNSGLAGDERYF. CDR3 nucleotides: TGTGCCAGCAACTCGGGACTAGCGGGAGATGAGCGGTACTTC.

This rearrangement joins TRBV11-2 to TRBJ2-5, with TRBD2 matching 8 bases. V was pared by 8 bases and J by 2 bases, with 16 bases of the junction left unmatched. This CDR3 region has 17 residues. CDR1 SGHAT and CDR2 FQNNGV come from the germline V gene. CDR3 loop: CASGSVSGGSRQETQYF. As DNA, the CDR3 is TGTGCCAGCGGCTCAGTCAGCGGGGGCAGTCGGCAAGAGACCCAGTACTTC.

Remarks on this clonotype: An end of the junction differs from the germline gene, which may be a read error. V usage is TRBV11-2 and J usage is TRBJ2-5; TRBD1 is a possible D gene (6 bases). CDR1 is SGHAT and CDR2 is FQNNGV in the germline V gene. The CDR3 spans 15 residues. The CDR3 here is CVSSLTRTAQEAQYF. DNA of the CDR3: TGTGTTAGCAGCCTGACCCGGACAGCTCAAGAGGCCCAGTACTTC.

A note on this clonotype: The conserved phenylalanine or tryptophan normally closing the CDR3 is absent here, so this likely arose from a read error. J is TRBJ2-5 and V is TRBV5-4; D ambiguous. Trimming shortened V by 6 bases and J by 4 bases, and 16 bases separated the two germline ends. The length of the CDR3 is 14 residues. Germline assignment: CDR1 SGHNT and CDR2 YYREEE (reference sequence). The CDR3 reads CASKLDLPRETQYY. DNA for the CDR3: TGTGCCAGCAAGCTGGACCTCCCACGAGAGACCCAGTACTAC.

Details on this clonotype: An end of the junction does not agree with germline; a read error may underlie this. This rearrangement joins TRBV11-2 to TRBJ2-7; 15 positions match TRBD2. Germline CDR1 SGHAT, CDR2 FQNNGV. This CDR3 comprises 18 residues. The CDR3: CPSSLSVGLAGGGCEQYF. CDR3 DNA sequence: TGCCCCAGCAGCTTATCCGTTGGACTAGCGGGAGGGGGGTGCGAGCAGTACTTC.

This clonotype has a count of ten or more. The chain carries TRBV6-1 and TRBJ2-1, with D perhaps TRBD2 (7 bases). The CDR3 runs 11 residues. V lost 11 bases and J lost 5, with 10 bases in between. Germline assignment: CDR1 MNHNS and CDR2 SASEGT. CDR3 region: CAGGAHNEQFF. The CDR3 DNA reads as TGTGCCGGGGGGGCGCACAATGAGCAGTTCTTC.